The source of this T cell receptor beta chain is a study of blood T cell repertoires in COVID-19. Across the study: There were acute and convalescent COVID-19 samples, and they came from the United States, Italy and Spain. The analysed material was cDNA or gDNA that came from T cells, B-cell-depleted T cells, or PBMCs.

This clone was found once. Under the authors' procedure: By means of reference gene primer amplification, nucleated cell counts were estimated. The protocol was immunoSEQ multiplex PCR, while the TCRdb copy is restricted to in-frame clones and leaves out a portion. The D gene and trimming were derived from the DNA, and the V and J assignments and clone size from that table. The repertoire includes about 180,000 clones, 80% to 90% of them detected once, and about 1.9% sits in the top ten. The CDR3 contains 15 residues. V lost 6 bases, J lost 2 bases, and 5 bases stayed unmatched. Germline assignment: CDR1 SNHLY and CDR2 FYNNEI.

The chain is built from TRBV2 and TRBJ1-5, with 9 bases that match TRBD1. Material: peripheral blood. The receptor was derived from a man younger than 35 who had recovered from COVID-19. The CDR3 DNA reads TGTGCCAGCAGGGGACAGGGTCTCGGCAATCAGCCCCAGCATTTT. Translation gives CASRGQGLGNQPQHF.